Listed below are T cell receptor beta chains from one sample, sequenced in a study of blood T cell repertoires in COVID-19. Method: immunoSEQ multiplex PCR; TCRdb's copy keeps in-frame clones and lacks some. This table holds 150,000 to 200,000 clones, 65% to 85% found once. The sample consisted of PBMCs or T cells enriched from blood (not recorded which). These TCRs come from a woman aged 55-69 years who had recovered from COVID-19. Each CDR3 is given with its conserved first and last residue. Each record gives: clone size, D gene, J gene, V gene, CDR3 DNA, CDR3 protein. A D gene is named only where the DNA matches it firmly. Some rows have no size entry. The others give once, few or many, or a class for an expanded clone.

>once|TRBD2|TRBJ2-7|TRBV5-1
TGCGCCAGCAGCTTAGCGGGGACTAGCGGGAGGGGATCCTACGAGCAGTACTTC
CASSLAGTSGRGSYEQYF
>NA|TRBD2|TRBJ2-3|TRBV27
TGTGCCAGCAGTTTAGGACTAGCCCAGGATACGCAGTATTTT
CASSLGLAQDTQYF
>NA|NA|TRBJ1-2|TRBV9
TGTGCCAGTAGGAGCTATGGCTACACCTTC
CASRSYGYTF
>NA|TRBD2|TRBJ2-1|TRBV25-1
TGTGCCAGCAGTGAGGGTAGCGGGAGAGGAGCCTACAATGAGCAGTTCTTC
CASSEGSGRGAYNEQFF
>NA|TRBD1|TRBJ1-2|TRBV7-9
TGTGCCAGCAGCCGAGGGACAGGGGGGCCCGGAGTCTATGGCTACACCTTC
CASSRGTGGPGVYGYTF
>NA|NA|TRBJ1-4|TRBV3-1/TRBV3-2
TGTGCCAGCAGCGACAGAACTAATGAAAAACTGTTTTTT
CASSDRTNEKLFF
>NA|NA|TRBJ1-3|TRBV9
TGTGCCAGCAGCGTAGGAGGCCGGGAATCCATATATTTT
CASSVGGRESIYF
>NA|TRBD1|TRBJ1-1|TRBV3-1/TRBV3-2
TGTGCCAGCAGCCAGCCGGTGACAGGGGACGCTTTCTTT
CASSQPVTGDAFF
>NA|TRBD2|TRBJ2-5|TRBV3-1/TRBV3-2
TGTGCCAGCAGCCAAGAGCGGCGGGGGAGAGTTCAAGAGACCCAGTACTTC
CASSQERRGRVQETQYF
>NA|NA|TRBJ1-5|TRBV28
TGTGCCAGCAGAACCGGGGGGGCAGGACAGCCCCAGCATTTT
CASRTGGAGQPQHF
>NA|NA|TRBJ1-5|TRBV2
TGTGCCAGCAGGGGGACACCATATAGCAATCAGCCCCAGCATTTT
CASRGTPYSNQPQHF
>NA|TRBD2|TRBJ2-1|TRBV24-1
TGTGCCACAGGACTAGGCTCTATGAATGAGCAGTTCTTC
CATGLGSMNEQFF
>NA|TRBD1|TRBJ2-5|TRBV24-1
TGTGCCACCAGTGACCCTCAACAGGGGTCCAGGGAGACCCAGTACTTC
CATSDPQQGSRETQYF
>few|TRBD2|TRBJ2-1|TRBV9
TGTGCCAGCAGCTCAACCCCTAGCGGGGGGAGAGAGCAGTTCTTC
CASSSTPSGGREQFF
>NA|NA|TRBJ2-1|TRBV6-4
TGTGCCAGCAGTTCGACAGCCGGGCCCGCGAGTGAGCAGTTCTTC
CASSSTAGPASEQFF
>NA|TRBD1|TRBJ1-2|TRBV10-3
TGTGCCATCATGGCCCCGACAGGGTTCCGAGTCGGCTACACCTTC
CAIMAPTGFRVGYTF
>NA|TRBD1|TRBJ1-2|TRBV27
TGTGCCAGCAGTTTGGACAGGGTCGGTGGCTACACCTTC
CASSLDRVGGYTF
>once|NA|TRBJ1-2|TRBV2
TGTGCCAGCAGTGAACTCTCCAGGGGAGGCTACACCTTC
CASSELSRGGYTF
>NA|NA|TRBJ1-2|TRBV18
TGTGCCAGCTCACCCCGGGGGGAGGATGGCTACACCTTC
CASSPRGEDGYTF
>NA|NA|TRBJ1-3|TRBV13
TGTGCCAGCAGCCTCTCCTCTGGAAACACCATATATTTT
CASSLSSGNTIYF
>NA|NA|TRBJ2-5|TRBV20-1
NA
CSASFGGGTLPVYF
>NA|NA|TRBJ1-2|TRBV28
TGTGCCAGCAGTTTATTACTGAGTGGCTACACCTTC
CASSLLLSGYTF
>NA|TRBD1|TRBJ1-5|TRBV5-1
TGCGCCAGCAGCTTAAGGGCCAGGGGGCCGTTCAGCAATCAGCCCCAGCATTTT
CASSLRARGPFSNQPQHF
>NA|TRBD2|TRBJ2-7|TRBV13
TGTGCCAGCAGCTTTAGCGGGAGCGGTTACGAGCAGTACTTC
CASSFSGSGYEQYF
>NA|TRBD2|TRBJ2-1|TRBV7-9
TGTGCCAGCAGCCCGGCGGATTGGCTAGCGGGAACGGATGAGCAGTTCTTC
CASSPADWLAGTDEQFF
>NA|NA|TRBJ2-7|TRBV2
TGTGCCAGCAGTGATGGGCCCATAACCTACGAGCAGTACTTC
CASSDGPITYEQYF
>NA|TRBD1|TRBJ2-7|TRBV5-1
TGCGCCAGCAGCTCCCGGGACAGGGGGCGCGAGCAGTACTTC
CASSSRDRGREQYF
>NA|NA|TRBJ1-6|TRBV5-4
TGTGCCAACCACCAGGACTCAGGTTCACCCCTCCACTTT
CANHQDSGSPLHF
>NA|NA|TRBJ2-7|TRBV6-5
TGTGCCAGCAGTTACCGGCAGGGGTACGAGCAGTACTTC
CASSYRQGYEQYF
>NA|TRBD1|TRBJ1-3|TRBV28
TGTGCCAGCAGACTCCTTACAGGGGCAAGAAACACCATATATTTT
CASRLLTGARNTIYF
>NA|NA|TRBJ1-5|TRBV2
TGTGCCAGCAATGACGTTCCGAGCGGTCAGCCCCAGCATTTT
CASNDVPSGQPQHF
>few|NA|TRBJ1-5|TRBV27
TGTGCCAGCAGTTTGCGGGGGAGCACCCTTGGGCCCCAGCATTTT
CASSLRGSTLGPQHF
>NA|NA|TRBJ2-1|TRBV7-9
TGTGCCAGCAGCTCACGCCGCCGCGGGACTTCCTACAATGAGCAGTTCTTC
CASSSRRRGTSYNEQFF
>NA|NA|TRBJ2-5|TRBV5-1
TGCGCCAGCAAAGGGGCGGGGTCAGAGACCCAGTACTTC
CASKGAGSETQYF
>NA|TRBD1|TRBJ2-7|TRBV3-1/TRBV3-2
TGTGCCAGCAGCCAAAGCTACAGGGGCACCTACGAGCAGTACTTC
CASSQSYRGTYEQYF
>NA|NA|TRBJ1-2|TRBV9
TGTGCCAGCAGCGTAGTCCCAGGGGCTAACTATGGCTACACCTTC
CASSVVPGANYGYTF
>once|TRBD2|TRBJ2-5|TRBV3-1/TRBV3-2
TGTGCCAGCAGCCACGGGACTAGCGGGGGTTTGGAGACCCAGTACTTC
CASSHGTSGGLETQYF
>NA|NA|TRBJ1-1|TRBV18
TGTGCCAGCTCCCACGACAGAATGAACACTGAAGCTTTCTTT
CASSHDRMNTEAFF
>NA|TRBD2|TRBJ2-1|TRBV5-4
TGTGCCAGCAGCTTGGACCCTAGCGGATACAATGAGCAGTTCTTC
CASSLDPSGYNEQFF
>NA|TRBD1|TRBJ2-1|TRBV7-8
TGTGCCAGCAGCCCTACGCGGACAGGGGGGAATATGTGGGAGTTCTTC
CASSPTRTGGNMWEFF
>NA|NA|TRBJ1-3|TRBV6-6
TGTGCCAGCAGTTACCTCCAGGGAGGAAACACCATATATTTT
CASSYLQGGNTIYF
>few|TRBD2|TRBJ2-1|TRBV4-2
TGTGCCAGCAGCCAAGATCCCGTGGCTAGCGGGTACAATGAGCAGTTCTTC
CASSQDPVASGYNEQFF
>NA|NA|TRBJ2-7|TRBV11-2
TGTGCCAGCAGCCACAGTTACGAGCAGTACTTC
CASSHSYEQYF
>NA|NA|TRBJ1-1|TRBV2
TGTGCCAGCAAGTTTGGGGGGGCGGGGACTGAAGCTTTCTTT
CASKFGGAGTEAFF
>once|TRBD1|TRBJ2-1|TRBV7-2
TGTGCCAGCAGCGAGACAGGGGGATCCTACAATGAGCAGTTCTTC
CASSETGGSYNEQFF
>NA|NA|TRBJ1-5|TRBV2
TGTGCCAGCAGTCTTTCCAGGGCTAATCAGCCCCAGCATTTT
CASSLSRANQPQHF
>NA|NA|TRBJ1-1|TRBV27
TGTGCCAGCAGTCGCGTGGACCAGGGGTACACTGAAGCTTTCTTT
CASSRVDQGYTEAFF
>NA|TRBD2|TRBJ2-1|TRBV7-3
TGTGCCAGCAGCTTAAACGGGGGGGCCTTCGATGAGCAGTTCTTC
CASSLNGGAFDEQFF
>NA|NA|TRBJ1-6|TRBV9
TGTGCCAGCAGCGACTACCCGGGATCACCCCTCCACTTT
CASSDYPGSPLHF
>NA|NA|TRBJ2-5|TRBV6-6
TGTGCCTCGCGAGAACTAGCTTCAGAGACCCAGTACTTC
CASRELASETQYF
>few|NA|TRBJ2-2|TRBV11-3
TGTGCCAGCAGCTTAGAGTGGGAGACCGGGGAGCTGTTTTTT
CASSLEWETGELFF
>NA|NA|TRBJ1-4|TRBV18
TGTGCCAGCTCACCTAGAATTAATGAAAAACTGTTTTTT
CASSPRINEKLFF
>NA|TRBD1|TRBJ1-5|TRBV3-1/TRBV3-2
TGTGCCAGCAGCCCCTATAGTCCGGGACAGGGGGCAATTCAGCCCCAGCATTTT
CASSPYSPGQGAIQPQHF
>NA|NA|TRBJ2-7|TRBV29-1
TGCAGCGTTATTAGCGCCAGCGAGCAGTACTTC
CSVISASEQYF
>NA|TRBD2|TRBJ2-3|TRBV18
TGTGCCAGCTCACCAGGGCTAGCGGGAGCGGGAGATACGCAGTATTTT
CASSPGLAGAGDTQYF
>NA|NA|TRBJ1-4|TRBV29-1
TGCAGCGTTCGGGATTTCGATGAAAAACTGTTTTTT
CSVRDFDEKLFF
>few|NA|TRBJ1-1|TRBV9
TGTGCCAGCAGCGTGAGCAGGGGCACTGAAGCTTTCTTT
CASSVSRGTEAFF
>few|TRBD2|TRBJ2-7|TRBV4-2
TGTGCCAGCAGCCACCTTGCCGGGACTAGCGGCTCCTACGAGCAGTACTTC
CASSHLAGTSGSYEQYF
>NA|TRBD2|TRBJ2-7|TRBV2
TGTGCCAGCATCTTTGGTCCGACTAGCGGGAGTGACGAGCAGTACTTC
CASIFGPTSGSDEQYF
>NA|TRBD2|TRBJ2-1|TRBV3-1/TRBV3-2
TGTGCCAGCAGCCACCAGGGACTATCCCTTGGGGGTGAGCAGTTCTTC
CASSHQGLSLGGEQFF